The 10 T cell receptor beta chains presented below share a single source sample, sequenced in a study of T-cell memory formation after mild COVID-19 (dated by TCRdb to 2020 to 2023). The library was built by means of 5' RACE. The sample was run on an Illumina NovaSeq 6000. TCRdb reprocessing: public reads trimmed at Q25 with fastp, clones called with MiXCR, in-frame beta chains kept. Duplicate CDR3 protein sequences are folded into a single record with the most common DNA and genes. This sample gives 550,000 to 600,000 distinct CDR3 sequences in total; about 22% of them show up just once. The top ten constitute around 9.2% of the sample. The sequenced sample was PBMCs or a T cell subset sorted from them (not recorded which). These receptors came from an adult woman who had mild COVID-19 (a few samples of this study predate the infection). The sample titles of this study are shuffled in the database, so cell type and time point are left out; the donor was told from shared clones.

Notes on this clonotype: One junction end does not reproduce the germline sequence, and a read error may be involved. The chain combines TRBV7-9 with TRBJ2-7; weak D call: TRBD1 (5 bases). CDR3 length: 10 residues. Germline V gives CDR1 SEHNR, CDR2 FQNEAQ (reference sequence). CDR3 bases: TGTGCCAGCAGCCCAGAGAAGGGGAACTTC. This sequence encodes CASSPEKGNF.

This clonotype was detected a few times. The chain links TRBV14 to TRBJ2-7, with 13 bases matching TRBD2. CDR1 is SGHDN, CDR2 FVKESK, per germline. Trimming took 2 bases from V and 6 from J; bases not matched to a gene: 4. This CDR3 contains 15 residues. The CDR3 loop is CASSQLLAGGPEQYF. The CDR3 DNA reads as TGTGCCAGCAGCCAACTACTAGCGGGAGGGCCCGAGCAGTACTTC.

This chain links TRBV20-1 with TRBJ2-7, with D tentatively TRBD1 or TRBD2 (7 bases each). CDR1 is DFQATT, CDR2 SNEGSKA, per germline (reference sequence). This CDR3 spans 14 amino acids. V shed 4 bases and J shed 6 bases, with 19 bases lying between them. The CDR3 coding sequence is TGCAGTGCTACACGACAGGGACTACCTTTCGAGCAGTACTTC. It is translated as CSATRQGLPFEQYF.

This chain uses TRBV6-5 with TRBJ2-3, with D perhaps matching TRBD1 (6 bases). CDR3 length: 14 amino acids. The V end was cut by 5 bases, the J end by 1 base, with 10 bases between. Germline CDR1 and CDR2: MNHEY and SVGAGI. The CDR3 region is CASSRYRGTDTQYF. Here the CDR3 DNA reads TGTGCCAGCAGTCGCTACAGGGGCACAGATACGCAGTATTTT.

The V gene is TRBV27, the J gene TRBJ2-2; 9 bases match TRBD2. CDR1 and CDR2 from the germline V gene are MNHEY and SMNVEV (reference sequence). This CDR3 spans 15 amino acids. J was trimmed by 1 base and V by 5 bases; bases with no gene match: 2. Here the CDR3 reads CASSLLAGNTGELFF. The CDR3 nucleotides read TGTGCCAGCAGTCTACTAGCGGGGAACACCGGGGAGCTGTTTTTT.

This chain links TRBV29-1 with TRBJ1-1; D is perhaps TRBD1 (5 bases). Germline V CDR1 and CDR2: SQVTM, ANQGSEA. This CDR3 is built from 15 residues. V lost 4 bases to trimming and J lost 6 bases, with 21 bases between them. The CDR3 DNA is TGCAGCGTTGTACCCTTCAGGGCCGGGATGGCTGAAGCTTTCTTT. Translated: CSVVPFRAGMAEAFF. Supplemented by reference TRBV29-1 and TRBJ1-1, the full variable domain reads SAVISQKPSRDICQRGTSLTIQCQVDSQVTMMFWYRQQPGQSLTLIATANQGSEATYESGFVIDKFPISRPNLTFSTLTVSNMSPEDSSIYLCSVVPFRAGMAEAFFGQGTRLTVV.

A few counts support this clonotype. CDR3 in amino acids: CASSSTGRADTQYF. In DNA, the CDR3 is TGTGCCAGCAGCTCGACAGGGAGGGCAGATACGCAGTATTTT. The chain employs TRBV7-8 and TRBJ2-3, with D perhaps matching TRBD1 or TRBD2 (7 bases each). Trimming cost V 4 bases and J 4 bases, with 12 bases left between them. The CDR3 covers 14 residues. Germline-derived CDR1 and CDR2 are SGHVS and FQNEAQ.

The chain joins TRBV2 to TRBJ2-5; D may correspond to TRBD1 or TRBD2 (5 bases each). CDR3 length equals 14 residues. V lost 9 bases and J lost 1, with 15 bases in between. Germline loops: CDR1 SNHLY, CDR2 FYNNEI. The CDR3 DNA sequence: TGTGCCAGTCAGGTACCGGGACCCCAAGAGACCCAGTACTTC. Its translation: CASQVPGPQETQYF.

This chain connects TRBV27 to TRBJ1-5, with D tentatively TRBD1 (6 bases). The ends were cut back, 4 bases at V and 7 bases at J, with 17 bases in the middle. Germline V gene lookup returns CDR1 MNHEY and CDR2 SMNVEV (reference sequence). The CDR3 is 15 residues long. The CDR3 loop reads CASSWQGRPPQPQHF. The DNA of the CDR3 is TGTGCCAGCAGTTGGCAGGGGCGCCCCCCACAGCCCCAGCATTTT.

This clonotype turned up a few times. The V and J genes are TRBV7-3 and TRBJ1-1; 8 nucleotides align to TRBD1. V lost 5 bases to trimming and J lost 4 bases; unmatched junction nucleotides: 6. Germline V gives CDR1 SGHTA, CDR2 FQGTGA. The length of the CDR3 is 14 residues. CDR3 nucleotide sequence: TGTGCCAGCAGCGCACAGGGGACAGGCACTGAAGCTTTCTTT. This gives the protein CASSAQGTGTEAFF.